Below, 28 T cell receptor beta chains from the same sample are listed, as sequenced in a study of cytomegalovirus exposure and HLA in healthy donors. 13 Jbeta primers and 60 Vbeta primers were used for the PCR. This table comes from immunoSEQ multiplex PCR, and its TCRdb copy is limited to in-frame clones, with some not included. Of approximately 51,000 clones in the sample, roughly four fifths are singletons; the top ten hold 2.5%. Sequenced input: PBMCs. These receptors were taken from a boy younger than 18 in good health and CMV-seropositive.

The chain is built from TRBV5-1 and TRBJ1-6, with 7 bases aligning to TRBD1. The V segment lost 0 bases and the J segment 8 bases; nucleotides outside the gene matches: 5. This CDR3 is built from 15 residues. Germline V gives CDR1 SGHRS, CDR2 YFSETQ. CDR3 DNA sequence: TGCGCCAGCAGCTTGGGACAGGGAGAGCATTCACCCCTCCACTTT. The encoded protein is CASSLGQGEHSPLHF. The whole variable domain, filled in from reference TRBV5-1 and TRBJ1-6, reads KAGVTQTPRYLIKTRGQQVTLSCSPISGHRSVSWYQQTPGQGLQFLFEYFSETQRNKGNFPGRFSGRQFSNSRSEMNVSTLELGDSALYLCASSLGQGEHSPLHFGNGTRLTVT.

This clone came up a few times. The chain is built from TRBV6-1 and TRBJ2-1; TRBD1 might be the D (6 bases). The germline V and J ends were trimmed by 10 bases and 3 bases, with 16 bases remaining between them. The CDR3 loop spans 14 amino acids. Germline V gene sequence: CDR1 MNHNS, CDR2 SASEGT. This CDR3 is CATLTGEFYNEQFF. CDR3 nucleotide sequence: TGTGCCACGCTGACAGGAGAGTTCTACAATGAGCAGTTCTTC.

The J gene is TRBJ2-1, the V gene TRBV7-9; D is perhaps TRBD1 (5 bases). CDR1 is SEHNR and CDR2 is FQNEAQ in the germline V gene (reference sequence). The ends were cut back, 8 bases at V and 9 bases at J, with 14 bases in the middle. This CDR3 region has 12 residues. CDR3: CASQGIIGEQFF. CDR3 nucleotides: TGTGCCAGCCAGGGCATAATAGGTGAGCAGTTCTTC.

The rearrangement links TRBV19 to TRBJ1-6; tentative D call: TRBD1 (5 bases). The CDR3 loop spans 17 amino acids. The ends were cut back, 8 bases at V and 9 bases at J, with 26 bases in the middle. Per the germline V gene, CDR1 is LNHDA and CDR2 is SQIVND (reference sequence). The CDR3 region has the DNA TGTGCCAGTGGCCCGCGGATCCCAGGGCTTTATGGTTCACCCCTCCACTTT. This sequence encodes CASGPRIPGLYGSPLHF.

The rearrangement links TRBV4-1 to TRBJ2-1; D possibly corresponds to TRBD2 (6 bases). Per the germline V gene, CDR1 is MGHRA and CDR2 is YSYEKL. The CDR3 consists of 12 residues. The V end was cut by 6 bases, the J end by 6 bases, with 9 bases between. This CDR3 reads CASSTSSNEQFF. CDR3 DNA sequence: TGCGCCAGCAGTACTAGCTCCAATGAGCAGTTCTTC.

The chain joins TRBV6-5 to TRBJ1-1; no clear D gene. The CDR3 runs 14 residues. V was shortened by 4 bases and J by 1 base, with 10 bases between the two germline ends. Germline V gene lookup returns CDR1 MNHEY and CDR2 SVGAGI. CDR3 sequence: CASSWRKRNTEAFF. The CDR3 DNA follows: TGTGCCAGCAGTTGGCGGAAGAGGAACACTGAAGCTTTCTTT.

The sample holds a few counts of this clone. A read error may produce the germline difference seen at one junction end. The V gene is TRBV7-9, the J gene TRBJ1-5, with D possibly matching TRBD1 (6 bases). The CDR3 is 18 residues long. The germline V gene encodes CDR1 SEHNR and CDR2 FQNEAQ (reference sequence). CDR3 coding DNA: TGTTCCAGCAGCTTAGGGGGGGTGGAGACGATTAGCAATCAGCCCCAGCATTTT. Protein: CSSSLGGVETISNQPQHF. Supplemented by reference TRBV7-9 and TRBJ1-5, the full variable domain reads DTGVSQNPRHKITKRGQNVTFRCDPISEHNRLYWYRQTLGQGPEFLTYFQNEAQLEKSRLLSDRFSAERPKGSFSTLEIQRTEQGDSAMYLCSSSLGGVETISNQPQHFGDGTRLSIL.

The CDR3 reads CASMGSDRGLYEQYF. CDR3 nucleotides: TGTGCCAGCATGGGTTCGGACAGGGGCCTATACGAGCAGTACTTC. This rearrangement joins TRBV6-1 to TRBJ2-7; 9 bases line up with TRBD1. From germline, CDR1 is MNHNS and CDR2 SASEGT. The CDR3 contains 15 residues. The V gene end was trimmed by 7 bases and the J gene end by 4 bases; junction bases not matched to a gene: 11.

The chain combines TRBV27 with TRBJ1-6; D not resolved. Trimming cost V 8 bases and J 5 bases, with 16 bases left between them. This CDR3 has 15 residues. Germline V gene lookup returns CDR1 MNHEY and CDR2 SMNVEV (reference sequence). Written as DNA, the CDR3 is TGTGCCAGCGGAGCCGGTTGGCCCGATAATTCACCCCTCCACTTT. This codes for CASGAGWPDNSPLHF.

The rearrangement links TRBV5-1 to TRBJ1-3, with D tentatively TRBD1 (6 bases). Trimming stripped 2 bases from V and 2 bases from J, with 11 bases between. The CDR3 is made up of 15 amino acids. In germline, CDR1 is SGHRS, CDR2 YFSETQ. The CDR3 loop is CASSLTGRAGNTIYF. CDR3 nucleotides: TGCGCCAGCAGCTTAACAGGGAGGGCTGGAAACACCATATATTTT.

The rearrangement joins TRBV5-1 to TRBJ2-7; D remains ambiguous. V dropped 1 base and J dropped 5 bases, with 13 bases sitting between them. Germline CDR1 and CDR2: SGHRS and YFSETQ. The CDR3 runs 14 residues. CDR3 coding DNA: TGCGCCAGCAGCTTGATCCCGGGTGAGCACGAGCAGTACTTC. This codes for CASSLIPGEHEQYF. Together with reference TRBV5-1 and TRBJ2-7, the CDR3 gives the full variable domain: KAGVTQTPRYLIKTRGQQVTLSCSPISGHRSVSWYQQTPGQGLQFLFEYFSETQRNKGNFPGRFSGRQFSNSRSEMNVSTLELGDSALYLCASSLIPGEHEQYFGPGTRLTVT.

The chain is built from TRBV5-1 and TRBJ2-2; D might be TRBD1 (6 bases). V shed 1 base and J shed 6 bases, with 13 bases lying between them. The CDR3 consists of 15 residues. The germline V gene encodes CDR1 SGHRS and CDR2 YFSETQ. The CDR3 nucleotides are TGCGCCAGCAGCTTGACAGGGATAACGGCCGGGGAGCTGTTTTTT. Protein sequence: CASSLTGITAGELFF.

This chain links TRBV4-1 with TRBJ2-1; TRBD1 matches at 8 bases. This CDR3 spans 14 amino acids. CDR1 and CDR2 (germline): MGHRA, YSYEKL. V dropped 0 bases and J dropped 9; count of bases not matched to a gene: 4. The DNA for the CDR3 is TGCGCCAGCAGCCAAGAGTCAGGGGGCGTTGAGCAGTTCTTC. Translating gives CASSQESGGVEQFF.

The rearrangement uses TRBV6-5 and TRBJ1-1; no firm D call. V was pared by 5 bases and J by 8 bases, with 9 bases between. The CDR3 is 11 residues long. Germline V gene data show CDR1 as MNHEY and CDR2 as SVGAGI. In DNA, the CDR3 is TGTGCCAGCAGTAAAACCGAGGAAGCTTTCTTT. Its translation: CASSKTEEAFF.

CDR3 in amino acids: CATSRQGGDTQYF. In nucleotides, the CDR3 is TGTGCCACCAGCAGACAGGGGGGAGATACGCAGTATTTT. The V and J genes are TRBV15 and TRBJ2-3; tentative D call: TRBD1 (7 bases). The germline CDR1 and CDR2 sequences are LNHNV and YYDKDF (reference sequence). The CDR3 runs to 13 residues. Trimming removed 2 bases at V and 5 bases at J, with 8 bases between.

This clone has a single count. V gene TRBV15 combines with J gene TRBJ2-3; 14 positions agree with TRBD2. The CDR3 runs 18 residues. V lost 3 bases, J lost 4 bases, and 9 bases stayed unmatched. Germline loops: CDR1 LNHNV, CDR2 YYDKDF (reference sequence). The CDR3 DNA sequence: TGTGCCACCAGCAGGTCCCGGACTAGCGGGGGGCAGTCAGATACGCAGTATTTT. This encodes CATSRSRTSGGQSDTQYF.

V gene TRBV7-6 combines with J gene TRBJ2-3; a weak D match, TRBD2 (6 bases). Germline V gives CDR1 SGHVS, CDR2 FNYEAQ. The CDR3 extends over 16 amino acids. V was pared by 4 bases and J by 3 bases, with 17 bases between. The CDR3 DNA follows: TGTGCCAGCAGCTGGGGGGTGGGGGGACCAACAGATACGCAGTATTTT. Protein sequence: CASSWGVGGPTDTQYF.

This clone has a handful of counts. This sequence joins TRBV7-2 and TRBJ1-1; D gene unclear. In germline, CDR1 is SGHTA, CDR2 FQGNSA. The CDR3 spans 14 residues. V shed 5 bases and J shed 2 bases, with 12 bases lying between them. The CDR3 sequence: CASSLNHFNTEAFF. The CDR3 coding sequence is TGTGCCAGCAGCCTCAATCACTTCAACACTGAAGCTTTCTTT.

V is TRBV4-1 and J is TRBJ2-1; possible D gene TRBD1, 7 bases. V was trimmed by 4 bases and J by 5 bases, leaving 24 bases between them. This CDR3 spans 18 amino acids. Germline CDR1 is MGHRA and CDR2 is YSYEKL. The CDR3 DNA follows: TGCGCCAGCAGCCCCACAAGAGGAGGGGGCCCGGGGCACAATGAGCAGTTCTTC. It specifies CASSPTRGGGPGHNEQFF.

This clone was seen more than once but under ten times. The chain combines TRBV2 with TRBJ2-7, with D possibly TRBD1 on 5 matching bases. Germline CDR1 reads SNHLY; CDR2 reads FYNNEI. This CDR3 comprises 15 residues. Deletions cut 6 bases from V and 5 bases from J, with 20 bases between. The CDR3 nucleotides read TGTGCCAGCAGCAGCGAACTCACAGGTATCAACGAGCAGTACTTC. Protein product: CASSSELTGINEQYF.

V and J are TRBV2 and TRBJ1-6, with D perhaps matching TRBD1 (6 bases). The CDR3 contains 14 residues. Germline loops: CDR1 SNHLY, CDR2 FYNNEI. Trimming shortened V by 8 bases and J by 7 bases, and 15 bases separated the two germline ends. CDR3 in DNA: TGTGCCAGCTACGGAGATCAGGGGAATTCACCCCTCCACTTT. Protein: CASYGDQGNSPLHF.

The CDR3 spells CASSQVSNFGGVNTEAFF. In nucleotides, the CDR3 is TGCGCCAGCAGCCAAGTTTCGAATTTCGGTGGAGTGAACACTGAAGCTTTCTTT. This rearrangement joins TRBV4-1 to TRBJ1-1; the D is unclear. CDR3 length: 18 amino acids. Germline loops: CDR1 MGHRA, CDR2 YSYEKL. Trimming removed 1 base from V and 0 bases from J, with 18 bases in between.

V usage is TRBV7-9 and J usage is TRBJ2-5, with TRBD1 matching over 7 bases. V was pared by 2 bases and J by 5 bases, with 2 bases of the junction left unmatched. Germline V gene data show CDR1 as SEHNR and CDR2 as FQNEAQ (reference sequence). The CDR3 is made up of 13 amino acids. CDR3 coding DNA: TGTGCCAGCAGCTTAACAGGGGAGGAGACCCAGTACTTC. Protein: CASSLTGEETQYF.

The chain is built from TRBV5-1 and TRBJ2-1, with 9 bases identical to TRBD1. Germline CDR1 is SGHRS and CDR2 is YFSETQ. This CDR3 is built from 15 residues. V was clipped by 1 base and J by 5 bases; unmatched bases: 4. The CDR3 is CASSLWGQGNNEQFF. As DNA, the CDR3 is TGCGCCAGCAGCTTGTGGGGACAGGGTAACAATGAGCAGTTCTTC.

V gene TRBV5-4 combines with J gene TRBJ2-2; TRBD2 might be the D (6 bases). The CDR3 consists of 17 residues. Germline V gene sequence: CDR1 SGHNT, CDR2 YYREEE (reference sequence). The germline V and J ends were trimmed by 0 bases and 2 bases, with 14 bases remaining between them. CDR3: CASSLGGRRGNTGELFF. The CDR3 DNA is TGTGCCAGCAGCTTGGGTGGCAGGAGGGGAAACACCGGGGAGCTGTTTTTT. The full variable domain, completed using reference TRBV5-4 and TRBJ2-2, is ETGVTQSPTHLIKTRGQQVTLRCSSQSGHNTVSWYQQALGQGPQFIFQYYREEENGRGNFPPRFSGLQFPNYSSELNVNALELDDSALYLCASSLGGRRGNTGELFFGEGSRLTVL.

This chain links TRBV13 with TRBJ2-7; 9 bases fit TRBD2. Germline trimming cut 3 bases from V and 6 bases from J; bases unmatched to any gene: 12. From germline, CDR1 is PRHDT and CDR2 FYEKMQ (reference sequence). The CDR3 runs 16 residues. The CDR3 region has the DNA TGTGCCAGCAGCTTTATTACCGGGACTAGCTTCCGCGAGCAGTACTTC. As protein: CASSFITGTSFREQYF.

The chain recombines TRBV10-3 with TRBJ2-2, with 8 bases fitting TRBD2. The CDR3 is made up of 13 amino acids. Germline CDR1 is ENHRY and CDR2 is SYGVKD. The CDR3 bases are TGTGGGGCGGCGGGGGGCGGGACCGGGGAGCTGTTTTTT. Amino acids: CGAAGGGTGELFF.

This chain uses TRBV10-3 with TRBJ1-2, with 11 bases identical to TRBD1. This CDR3 has 15 amino acids. The germline V gene encodes CDR1 ENHRY and CDR2 SYGVKD. V was pared by 6 bases and J by 8 bases, with 11 bases of the junction left unmatched. This chain's CDR3 is CAIRDSGTGGKGYTF. In DNA, the CDR3 is TGTGCCATCAGAGACTCCGGGACAGGGGGTAAGGGCTACACCTTC.